The 25 T cell receptor beta chains listed next were all sequenced from one sample in a study of T-cell reconstitution after alpha-beta-depleted transplantation in children. The TCRbeta library incorporated unique molecular identifiers. TCRdb processed the PCR reads anew with MiXCR; each CDR3 protein has one entry. The repertoire consists of about 600,000 distinct CDR3 sequences, with 13% occurring once and the leading ten covering 2.2%. The sample consisted of PBMCs, mostly from graft donor cells, taken 360 days after TCRalphabeta/CD19-depleted stem cell transplant. Receptor source: a male patient younger than 18 who had a stem cell transplant for acute myeloid leukemia, so the T cells may come from the graft donor.

This clonotype was detected only a few times. This sequence joins TRBV28 and TRBJ2-1, with D possibly matching TRBD2 (5 bases). The germline V and J ends were trimmed by 4 bases and 9 bases, with 13 bases remaining between them. This CDR3 has 13 amino acids. Germline values: CDR1 MDHEN, CDR2 SYDVKM. The CDR3 region has the DNA TGTGCCAGCAGTTCAGCCAATCGGGGTGAGCAGTTCTTC. It is translated as CASSSANRGEQFF.

The chain carries TRBV29-1 and TRBJ2-7; possibly TRBD1 or TRBD2 for D (5 bases each). The CDR3 runs to 12 residues. CDR1 and CDR2 (germline): SQVTM, ANQGSEA. V was clipped by 2 bases and J by 9 bases, with 14 bases between them. This chain's CDR3 is CSVESSQRGQYF. In DNA form, the CDR3 reads TGCAGCGTTGAATCGTCCCAGAGGGGGCAGTACTTC.

This clonotype was seen only a few times. V and J are TRBV21-1 and TRBJ2-2; TRBD1 is the table's D call and was not checked against the DNA. TRBV21-1 is an annotated pseudogene. The CDR3 covers 18 residues. The CDR3 DNA reads as TGTGCCAGCAGCAAGCCAAGTAGGGGTCGTGGTGACACCGGGGAGCTGTTTTTT. It specifies CASSKPSRGRGDTGELFF.

This clonotype was picked up many times. The chain recombines TRBV28 with TRBJ2-7; possible D gene TRBD1, 5 bases. V was pared by 4 bases and J by 2 bases, with 6 bases between. The CDR3 loop spans 12 amino acids. Looked up from germline, CDR1 is MDHEN and CDR2 is SYDVKM. In DNA form, the CDR3 reads TGTGCCAGCAGTTCGACAGCCTACGAGCAGTACTTC. As protein: CASSSTAYEQYF.

This chain links TRBV28 with TRBJ2-7, with TRBD2 as a possible D gene (5 bases). Germline V lookup: CDR1 MDHEN, CDR2 SYDVKM. The CDR3 extends over 15 amino acids. Between the trimmed V and J ends, which lost 3 bases and 0 bases, there was a span of 12 bases. Written as DNA, the CDR3 is TGTGCCAGCAGTTTCCAGAGGGCACCCTCCTACGAGCAGTACTTC. It specifies CASSFQRAPSYEQYF.

This clonotype came up a few times. This chain uses TRBV20-1 with TRBJ1-3; TRBD1 is a possible D gene (5 bases). This CDR3 has 15 amino acids. Germline V gives CDR1 DFQATT, CDR2 SNEGSKA (reference sequence). V shed 0 bases and J shed 0 bases, with 9 bases lying between them. Here the CDR3 reads CSARENRISGNTIYF. CDR3 sequence (DNA): TGCAGTGCTAGAGAAAACAGGATCTCTGGAAACACCATATATTTT.

This clonotype was detected a few times. The rearrangement links TRBV12-3 or TRBV12-4 to TRBJ2-1, with TRBD2 matching over 7 bases. The CDR3 extends over 12 amino acids. V lost 1 base, J lost 12 bases, and 3 bases stayed unmatched. CDR3 coding DNA: TGTGCCAGCAGTTTAGGCGGGAGTAGGCAGTTCTTC. It yields the protein CASSLGGSRQFF.

This clonotype was observed a few times. This chain connects TRBV6-2 or TRBV6-3 to TRBJ2-7; 13 bases line up with TRBD2. This CDR3 spans 17 amino acids. The J segment lost 6 bases and the V segment lost 7 bases, leaving 15 bases of the junction unmatched. CDR1 is MNHEY and CDR2 is SVGEGT in the germline V gene. This CDR3 is CASTLGLAGLLAREQYF. In DNA, the CDR3 is TGTGCCAGCACCCTGGGACTAGCGGGATTATTGGCGCGCGAGCAGTACTTC.

This chain joins TRBV7-9 and TRBJ2-3; tentative D call: TRBD2 (5 bases). The CDR3 loop spans 14 amino acids. With 2 bases removed from V and 3 bases from J, the gap between germline ends came to 9 bases. The V gene's germline CDR1 is SEHNR and CDR2 FQNEAQ (reference sequence). The CDR3 sequence: CASSLREVTDTQYF. CDR3 sequence (DNA): TGTGCCAGCAGCTTACGGGAAGTGACAGATACGCAGTATTTT.

The chain couples TRBV19 to TRBJ2-1; D not resolved. Deletions cut 5 bases from V and 0 bases from J, with 11 bases between. The CDR3 covers 15 residues. Per germline, CDR1 LNHDA and CDR2 SQIVND (reference sequence). The CDR3 region has the DNA TGTGCCAGTAGTCCGGACGGTTTCTCCTACAATGAGCAGTTCTTC. Translated, it gives CASSPDGFSYNEQFF.

This clonotype showed up just a few times. This chain uses TRBV6-1 with TRBJ2-4; D is unclear. CDR1 is MNHNS and CDR2 is SASEGT in the germline V gene. The length of the CDR3 is 15 residues. Trimming pared 7 bases from V and 0 bases from J, leaving 13 bases between. CDR3 DNA: TGTGCCAGCAAGGCAGCCACCTTAGCCAAAAACATTCAGTACTTC. It encodes CASKAATLAKNIQYF.

This clonotype turned up a few times. The J gene is TRBJ1-3, the V gene TRBV7-2; D ambiguous. This CDR3 region has 14 residues. Looked up from germline, CDR1 is SGHTA and CDR2 is FQGNSA. Trimming pared 0 bases from V and 2 bases from J, leaving 5 bases between. CDR3 in DNA: TGTGCCAGCAGCTTAGCGCGCCCTGGAAACACCATATATTTT. Amino acids: CASSLARPGNTIYF.

This clonotype came up a few times. The chain is built from TRBV28 and TRBJ2-1; TRBD1 agrees at 11 bases. Germline V gene lookup returns CDR1 MDHEN and CDR2 SYDVKM. The CDR3 extends over 17 amino acids. Losses at the gene ends were 2 bases for V and 5 bases for J; bases not matched to a gene: 8. In nucleotides, the CDR3 is TGTGCCAGCAGTTTACTTCAACTGGGACAGGGGGACAATGAGCAGTTCTTC. Translated: CASSLLQLGQGDNEQFF.

The rearrangement joins TRBV20-1 to TRBJ1-3, with D perhaps TRBD1 (6 bases). Trimming took 1 base from V and 0 from J, leaving 28 bases between them. The CDR3 contains 21 residues. From germline, CDR1 is DFQATT and CDR2 SNEGSKA (reference sequence). CDR3 protein: CSARGGLSLPGHFSSGNTIYF. The CDR3 bases are TGCAGTGCTAGAGGAGGTCTCTCTTTGCCGGGACACTTTTCCTCTGGAAACACCATATATTTT.

V usage is TRBV6-2 or TRBV6-3 and J usage is TRBJ2-1; weak D call: TRBD2 (6 bases). CDR1 and CDR2 (germline): MNHEY, SVGEGT. The length of the CDR3 is 13 residues. V gave up 7 bases and J gave up 9 bases, with 16 bases separating them. This CDR3 is CASNNREGGEQFF. The DNA for the CDR3 is TGTGCCAGCAATAACCGCGAGGGAGGTGAGCAGTTCTTC.

The table lists this clonotype with many counts. The chain recombines TRBV27 with TRBJ2-7, with 14 bases matching TRBD2. This CDR3 is 20 amino acids long. V lost 1 base to trimming and J lost 1 base; unmatched junction nucleotides: 12. Germline V gene data show CDR1 as MNHEY and CDR2 as SMNVEV (reference sequence). CDR3 amino acids: CASSLLASGLAGVKSYEQYF. Here the CDR3 DNA reads TGTGCCAGCAGTTTATTGGCCTCGGGACTAGCGGGAGTTAAATCCTACGAGCAGTACTTC.

The V call is TRBV12-3 or TRBV12-4, the J call TRBJ2-3; 7 bases are shared with TRBD1. The CDR3 loop spans 15 amino acids. V dropped 3 bases and J dropped 0; count of bases not matched to a gene: 3. CDR3 loop: CASSLTGISTDTQYF. In nucleotides, the CDR3 is TGTGCCAGCAGTTTGACAGGGATTAGCACAGATACGCAGTATTTT.

This clonotype was counted between two and nine times. The rearrangement uses TRBV7-9 and TRBJ1-6; no clear D. The CDR3 is 14 amino acids. The germline V gene encodes CDR1 SEHNR and CDR2 FQNEAQ (reference sequence). The V end was cut by 1 base, the J end by 13 bases, with 14 bases between. CDR3 DNA sequence: TGTGCCAGCAGCTTAGAAGATATCAGGAGCCCCCTCCACTTT. It encodes CASSLEDIRSPLHF.

Ten or more counts support this clonotype. Mismatch with germline at one junction end may stem from a read error. This rearrangement joins TRBV7-2 to TRBJ1-1; no definite D call. Germline CDR1 and CDR2: SGHTA and FQGNSA. The CDR3 spans 14 residues. The CDR3: CASTLVQPNTEAFF. In nucleotides, the CDR3 is TGTGCCAGCACCTTAGTACAGCCGAACACTGAAGCTTTCTTT. Full variable domain (missing parts from reference TRBV7-2 and TRBJ1-1): GAGVSQSPSNKVTEKGKDVELRCDPISGHTALYWYRQSLGQGLEFLIYFQGNSAPDKSGLPSDRFSAERTGGSVSTLTIQRTQQEDSAVYLCASTLVQPNTEAFFGQGTRLTVV.

This clonotype was seen at least ten times. This sequence joins TRBV16 and TRBJ1-1; 9 bases agree with TRBD1. This CDR3 spans 15 amino acids. J lost 10 bases, V lost 4 bases, and 13 bases had no gene match. Germline values: CDR1 KGHSY, CDR2 FQNENV. CDR3 bases: TGTGCCAGCAGCCGAGGTGAGGGACAGGGAATGTCAGCTTTCTTT. Translated: CASSRGEGQGMSAFF.

The table lists this clonotype with many counts. The chain combines TRBV12-3 or TRBV12-4 with TRBJ2-3; D is possibly TRBD1 (6 bases). This CDR3 spans 15 amino acids. V was pared by 4 bases and J by 0 bases, with 11 bases between. CDR3 protein: CASSSTGISTDTQYF. The CDR3 DNA follows: TGTGCCAGCAGTTCGACAGGAATTAGCACAGATACGCAGTATTTT.

This clonotype was observed a single time. The chain combines TRBV20-1 with TRBJ2-3; possibly TRBD2 for D (5 bases). This CDR3 contains 12 residues. V was cut by 6 bases and J by 4 bases, with 11 bases left in between. Per the germline V gene, CDR1 is DFQATT and CDR2 is SNEGSKA (reference sequence). As DNA, the CDR3 is TGCAGTGCAACAGCGGCCCCAGATACGCAGTATTTT. Translation: CSATAAPDTQYF.

The rearrangement joins TRBV25-1 to TRBJ2-7; TRBD2 matches at 9 bases. The CDR3 is 16 residues long. Germline-derived CDR1 and CDR2 are MGHDK and SYGVNS. Trimming cost V 5 bases and J 2 bases; bases outside gene matches: 10. The CDR3 DNA follows: TGTGCCAGCAGTAGCCAAGCGGGAGGCCCTCCCTACGAGCAGTACTTC. It encodes CASSSQAGGPPYEQYF.

This chain links TRBV13 with TRBJ2-7, with a tentative D call TRBD2 (5 bases). V lost 1 base to trimming and J lost 7 bases, with 11 bases between them. CDR3 size: 13 residues. CDR1 is PRHDT, CDR2 FYEKMQ, per germline (reference sequence). CDR3 region: CASSLEGVREQYF. The CDR3 DNA follows: TGTGCCAGCAGCTTAGAGGGAGTGAGAGAGCAGTACTTC. The variable domain in full, completed from reference TRBV13 and TRBJ2-7, reads AAGVIQSPRHLIKEKRETATLKCYPIPRHDTVYWYQQGPGQDPQFLISFYEKMQSDKGSIPDRFSAQQFSDYHSELNMSSLELGDSALYFCASSLEGVREQYFGPGTRLTVT.

This clonotype turned up a few times. The chain carries TRBV18 and TRBJ2-5; 8 nucleotides line up with TRBD1. The junction had 8 bases not matched to a gene; V was cut back by 4 bases and J by 1 base. Looked up from germline, CDR1 is KGHSH and CDR2 is LQKENI. The CDR3 runs 16 residues. The chain's CDR3 is CASSRRGTGIQETQYF. The DNA for the CDR3 is TGTGCCAGCTCACGTCGAGGGACAGGAATCCAAGAGACCCAGTACTTC.